A selection of T cell receptor beta chains follows, all from one sample in a study of OX40 agonist ivuxolimab in advanced cancers. Here immunoSEQ multiplex PCR was the method, and the copy in TCRdb shows in-frame clones only, minus some. Of over 20,000 clones detected, 65% to 90% appear once; the ten largest clones hold just over 20%. The sequences come from CD4+ or CD8+ T cells sorted from blood, collected in a trial of the OX40 agonist ivuxolimab. The source is an adult with an advanced solid tumor such as melanoma, head and neck, liver or kidney cancer. Each CDR3 is given with its conserved first and last residue. Fields, in order: V gene, clone size, J gene, D gene, CDR3 DNA, CDR3 protein. The D gene is left open where the match is weak. Size tells how often a clone was seen (once, few, many) or the class of an expanded clone, and some rows leave it out.

TRBV5-1	-	TRBJ2-7	-	TGCGCCAGCAGCCCGTCGAGGGCCTACGAGCAGTACTTC	CASSPSRAYEQYF
TRBV7-9	-	TRBJ2-1	-	TGTGCCAGCAGCTTAGGTACAGATCGTGAGCAGTTCTTC	CASSLGTDREQFF
TRBV2	-	TRBJ1-1	-	TGTGCCAGCAGTGAAGATGGGGGCTTGAACACTGAAGCTTTCTTT	CASSEDGGLNTEAFF
TRBV9	-	TRBJ2-2	TRBD2	TGTGCCAGCAGCGGAAGCGGGAGTATTGGCGGGGAGCTGTTTTTT	CASSGSGSIGGELFF
TRBV5-6	-	TRBJ2-7	-	TGTGCCAGCAGCTTTGGTGGGGACCGCGAGCAGTACTTC	CASSFGGDREQYF
TRBV28	-	TRBJ2-7	-	TGTGCCAGCAGTCCTCCGGCAGGGGACGAGCAGTACTTC	CASSPPAGDEQYF
TRBV9	-	TRBJ2-1	-	TGTGCCAGCAGTCGAATACCGCACAATGAGCAGTTCTTC	CASSRIPHNEQFF
TRBV6-6	-	TRBJ2-1	-	TGTGCCAGCAGTTACGGCGGGCCCGAAGGGTACAATGAGCAGTTCTTC	CASSYGGPEGYNEQFF
TRBV7-9	large	TRBJ2-7	-	TGTGCCAGCAGCTCCAACCCCTACGAGCAGTACTTC	CASSSNPYEQYF
TRBV9	-	TRBJ2-7	-	TGTGCCAGCAGCGCCTCGGGGGAGCAGTACTTC	CASSASGEQYF
TRBV4-2	-	TRBJ2-5	-	TGTGCCAGCAGTTACTGGGACTCAAACCAAGAGACCCAGTACTTC	CASSYWDSNQETQYF
TRBV20-1	-	TRBJ2-5	-	TGCAGTGCCGGGGTGGAGACCCAGTACTTC	CSAGVETQYF
TRBV18	-	TRBJ1-6	-	TGTGCCAGCTCACCACCGCGACTGAAGACGAGTTCCTATAATTCACCCCTCCACTTT	CASSPPRLKTSSYNSPLHF
TRBV2	-	TRBJ2-1	-	TGTGCCAGCAGGGAGGGACCGTCGAGCTACAATGAGCAGTTCTTC	CASREGPSSYNEQFF
TRBV7-9	few	TRBJ2-1	-	TGTGCCAGCAGCTCCCCTTTTTACAATGAGCAGTTCTTC	CASSSPFYNEQFF
TRBV27	-	TRBJ2-7	TRBD1	TGTGCCAGCAGTTTACCCGGGACAGATTACGAGCAGTACTTC	CASSLPGTDYEQYF
TRBV5-1	-	TRBJ2-7	-	TGCGCCAGCAGCTTCGGCAGGGCTAATGGGGAGCAGTACTTC	CASSFGRANGEQYF
TRBV2	-	TRBJ2-1	TRBD1	TGTGCCAGCAGTTACTTCCCGGGACAGAACAATGAGCAGTTCTTC	CASSYFPGQNNEQFF
TRBV6-4	-	TRBJ1-5	TRBD1	TGTGCCAGCCTCGGTGGGACAGGGTTCCGTCCGCCCCAGCATTTT	CASLGGTGFRPPQHF
TRBV27	-	TRBJ2-1	TRBD1	TGTGCCAGCATTGAATATGGGACAGGGGGCGGGAATGAGCAGTTCTTC	CASIEYGTGGGNEQFF
TRBV11-2	-	TRBJ2-7	-	TGTGCCAGCAGCCCGCGTTACGAGCAGTACTTC	CASSPRYEQYF
TRBV14	once	TRBJ2-7	TRBD1	TGTGCCAGCAGCCATGCCGGGACAGGGGCCTACGAGCAGTACTTC	CASSHAGTGAYEQYF
TRBV27	-	TRBJ2-5	-	TGTGCCAGCAGTCCATACCGACGGGGTGGAGAGACCCAGTACTTC	CASSPYRRGGETQYF
TRBV5-6	-	TRBJ1-1	-	TGTGCCAGCAGCTTGGTCGCTTCAGGGACGAACACTGAAGCTTTCTTT	CASSLVASGTNTEAFF
TRBV7-9	large	TRBJ2-1	-	TGTGCCAGCAGCGCACAGGGTCTGAGTCTCGATGAGCAGTTCTTC	CASSAQGLSLDEQFF
TRBV27	-	TRBJ1-1	TRBD1	TGTGCCAGCAGTTCCCCAGGGGGGGGGTCTTGGGCTGAAGCTTTCTTT	CASSSPGGGSWAEAFF
TRBV9	-	TRBJ1-3	TRBD1	TGTGCCAGCAGCCGGACAGGGGGCTCTGGAAACACCATATATTTT	CASSRTGGSGNTIYF
TRBV15	-	TRBJ1-5	-	TGTGCCACCAGCAGAGATAATCAGCCCCAGCATTTT	CATSRDNQPQHF
TRBV19	-	TRBJ1-5	TRBD1	TGTGCCAGTAGCCTTGAAGGACAGGGGGGGCATCAGCCCCAGCATTTT	CASSLEGQGGHQPQHF